A single sample is the source of the 9 T cell receptor beta chains below, sequenced in a study of T cell responses to AZD1222 COVID-19 vaccine. The method was immunoSEQ multiplex PCR; TCRdb's version includes in-frame clones alone and lacks a portion of them. The sample has 65,000 to 70,000 clones, more than 70% seen once. This specimen was peripheral blood, taken on day 0 of AZD1222 vaccination. Receptor source: an adult in good health.

The CDR3 region has the DNA TGTGCCAGCAGTGAAGGTCTAGCGGGACCTTACGAGCAGTACTTC. It specifies CASSEGLAGPYEQYF. The chain combines TRBV6-1 with TRBJ2-7; 9 nucleotides agree with TRBD2. CDR3 length equals 15 residues. The germline gives CDR1 MNHNS, CDR2 SASEGT. The V segment lost 1 base and the J segment 4 bases; nucleotides outside the gene matches: 5.

The chain employs TRBV11-2 and TRBJ1-1; TRBD1 matches at 8 bases. Germline V gene lookup returns CDR1 SGHAT and CDR2 FQNNGV. V shed 4 bases and J 12 bases; nucleotides not matched to a gene: 13. This CDR3 has 14 amino acids. The CDR3 DNA sequence: TGTGCCAGCAGCTCCACAGGGGGGGGAATCGGGACTTTCTTT. Amino acid sequence: CASSSTGGGIGTFF.

This clone occurred once. This chain uses TRBV29-1 with TRBJ1-1; D might be TRBD1 (5 bases). The CDR3 runs 12 residues. Germline V gene lookup returns CDR1 SQVTM and CDR2 ANQGSEA. V lost 4 bases, J lost 5 bases, and 11 bases lay in between. The CDR3 nucleotides are TGCAGCGTTGTGACGGGGGAGACTGAAGCTTTCTTT. Translating gives CSVVTGETEAFF.

DNA of the CDR3: TGTGCCAGCAGCGTACGCGGGACGCCTGGTCCCTACGAGCAGTACTTC. The encoded protein is CASSVRGTPGPYEQYF. The chain links TRBV7-2 to TRBJ2-7; possible D gene TRBD2, 6 bases. V dropped 5 bases and J dropped 2 bases, with 19 bases sitting between them. This CDR3 contains 16 residues. Germline-derived CDR1 and CDR2 are SGHTA and FQGNSA.

This rearrangement joins TRBV27 to TRBJ2-1; D ambiguous. Trimming removed 3 bases at V and 0 bases at J, with 9 bases between. Germline V CDR1 and CDR2: MNHEY, SMNVEV (reference sequence). The CDR3 covers 15 residues. The CDR3 sequence: CASSLLPYSYNEQFF. The CDR3 nucleotides read TGTGCCAGCAGTTTGTTACCATACTCCTACAATGAGCAGTTCTTC.

The chain uses TRBV6-5 and TRBJ1-2; TRBD1 matches at 7 bases. V was clipped by 0 bases and J by 6 bases; unmatched bases: 10. The CDR3 is 16 amino acids. Germline V CDR1 and CDR2: MNHEY, SVGAGI. Here the CDR3 DNA reads TGTGCCAGCAGTTACTCCTTGGCGGGGACAGTTAATGGCTACACCTTC. Translation gives CASSYSLAGTVNGYTF.

The chain couples TRBV19 to TRBJ2-7; 15 nucleotides agree with TRBD2. The CDR3 spans 16 residues. CDR1 and CDR2 (germline): LNHDA, SQIVND (reference sequence). V dropped 6 bases and J dropped 3; count of bases not matched to a gene: 6. The CDR3 coding sequence is TGTGCCAGTAGCGGGACTAGCGGGAGGCCGTTCTACGAGCAGTACTTC. Translating it yields CASSGTSGRPFYEQYF.

In its sample, this clone was seen once. V and J are TRBV7-8 and TRBJ2-5, with D unclear. Trimming removed 3 bases from V and 5 bases from J, with 7 bases in between. The CDR3 length is 12 residues. CDR1 and CDR2 (germline): SGHVS, FQNEAQ. The DNA for the CDR3 is TGTGCCAGCAGCTTCAACCGGGAGACCCAGTACTTC. It encodes CASSFNRETQYF.

This chain connects TRBV10-1 to TRBJ1-3; D may be TRBD1 (6 bases). The V end lost 2 bases, the J end lost 3 bases, and 20 bases lay between the germline ends. Germline values: CDR1 WNHNN, CDR2 SYGVQD (reference sequence). CDR3 length equals 18 residues. The CDR3 loop reads CASSEEPHRDLNGNTIYF. In DNA, the CDR3 is TGCGCCAGCAGTGAGGAGCCACACAGGGATCTGAATGGAAACACCATATATTTT.